This T cell receptor (beta chain) was recovered during a study of T cell responses to AZD1222 COVID-19 vaccine. Findings and limits, study-wide: Dominant CD4 TCR responses targeted spike regions 160-218 and 743-854. After two AZD1222 doses, spike-specific TCR breadth and depth rose versus day 0.

Some clones are missing from TCRdb's copy, which holds only in-frame ones; the method was immunoSEQ multiplex PCR. The sample holds 150,000 to 200,000 clones; approximately 90% are singletons and the top ten take about 1.1%. CDR3 length: 15 amino acids. Trimming stripped 8 bases from V and 0 bases from J, with 14 bases between. Per germline, CDR1 MNHEY and CDR2 SMNVEV (reference sequence). Doses given second, at about 4 or about 12 weeks, were pooled. With respect to this clone: Its antigen is currently unknown.

The chain links TRBV27 to TRBJ2-1; no firm D call. The starting material was peripheral blood, obtained 28 days after the second AZD1222 dose. This receptor was taken from an adult who received the AZD1222 COVID-19 vaccine. The CDR3 coding sequence is TGTGCCAGCTCAAGGTCGGTGCACTCCTACAATGAGCAGTTCTTC. Protein product: CASSRSVHSYNEQFF.